The 17 T cell receptor beta chains given below trace back to one sample, sequenced in a study of blood T cell repertoires in COVID-19 (dated by TCRdb to 2018 to 2020). The method behind the library was the immunoSEQ multiplex PCR assay. This is the immuneACCESS table as TCRdb keeps it, with only in-frame sequences that have V and J called. A part of the clones is gone; compared with another copy, unresolved V genes explain less than half, and the rest is unexplained. This sample gives roughly 340,000 clones in total; about 89% of them show up just once. The top ten clonotypes cover under 4% of the sample. The material sequenced was peripheral blood. The origin of the receptors is a woman in her twenties or thirties with COVID-19, enrolled during active disease.

V is TRBV21-1 and J is TRBJ2-1; the D call TRBD2 from the table was never checked on the DNA. TRBV21-1 is designated a pseudogene. This CDR3 comprises 19 residues. Here the CDR3 reads CASIPKERDSSSSYNEQFF. CDR3 nucleotides: TGTGCCAGCATCCCAAAAGAGCGGGATTCTTCGAGCTCCTACAATGAGCAGTTCTTC.

The gene calls are TRBV12-5 and TRBJ2-1; D possibly corresponds to TRBD1 (5 bases). Germline V gene lookup returns CDR1 LGHNT and CDR2 FRNRAP. The CDR3 length is 16 residues. V was cut by 0 bases and J by 3 bases, with 12 bases left in between. This CDR3 reads CASGLVSAGYYNEQFF. The CDR3 nucleotides are TGTGCTAGTGGTTTGGTATCGGCAGGGTACTACAATGAGCAGTTCTTC.

V gene TRBV19 combines with J gene TRBJ2-2, with TRBD2 identical over 7 bases. Germline lookup yields CDR1 LNHDA and CDR2 SQIVND (reference sequence). The junction had 5 bases not matched to a gene; V was cut back by 7 bases and J by 6 bases. This CDR3 contains 13 residues. The CDR3 DNA reads as TGTGCCAGTACCCTGGGGGGGGCCGGGGAGCTGTTTTTT. Residues: CASTLGGAGELFF.

This clone showed up many times. The J gene is TRBJ1-5, the V gene TRBV2, with 9 bases fitting TRBD1. Germline V gives CDR1 SNHLY, CDR2 FYNNEI. The CDR3 totals 13 residues. The ends lost 6 bases at V and 5 bases at J; junction bases unmatched: 2. The CDR3 coding sequence is TGTGCCAGCAGAGGACAGGGGCATCAGCCCCAGCATTTT. As protein: CASRGQGHQPQHF. The full variable domain, with the rest looked up from reference TRBV2 and TRBJ1-5, is EPEVTQTPSHQVTQMGQEVILRCVPISNHLYFYWYRQILGQKVEFLVSFYNNEISEKSEIFDDQFSVERPDGSNFTLKIRSTKLEDSAMYFCASRGQGHQPQHFGDGTRLSIL.

The chain combines TRBV29-1 with TRBJ1-1, with TRBD1 matching 7 bases. Trimming took 6 bases from V and 0 from J; bases not matched to a gene: 4. This CDR3 has 13 residues. Per germline, CDR1 SQVTM and CDR2 ANQGSEA. CDR3 sequence reads: CSVTTGLNTEAFF. CDR3 nucleotides: TGCAGCGTGACGACAGGGTTGAACACTGAAGCTTTCTTT.

This sequence joins TRBV18 and TRBJ1-3, with D maybe TRBD1 (6 bases). The germline CDR1 and CDR2 sequences are KGHSH and LQKENI. The CDR3 sequence is 19 residues long. V lost 2 bases, J lost 0 bases, and 20 bases lay in between. The CDR3 protein is CASSPTRGRTSGSGNTIYF. CDR3 DNA: TGTGCCAGCTCACCAACCAGGGGACGAACGTCCGGCTCTGGAAACACCATATATTTT.

This chain uses TRBV5-4 with TRBJ2-5; 7 bases are shared with TRBD2. V dropped 0 bases and J dropped 2; count of bases not matched to a gene: 1. This CDR3 comprises 14 residues. Germline V gives CDR1 SGHNT, CDR2 YYREEE (reference sequence). The CDR3 loop is CASSLVGGQETQYF. The CDR3 nucleotides are TGTGCCAGCAGCTTGGTCGGGGGGCAAGAGACCCAGTACTTC.

V gene TRBV5-1 combines with J gene TRBJ2-7, with 7 nucleotides matching TRBD1. There are 14 residues in the CDR3. The junction had 7 bases not matched to a gene; V was cut back by 3 bases and J by 4 bases. Germline V CDR1 and CDR2: SGHRS, YFSETQ. The CDR3 bases are TGCGCCAGCAGCTCGCCGGGACAGCGGTACGAGCAGTACTTC. This gives the protein CASSSPGQRYEQYF.

The chain employs TRBV12-3 or TRBV12-4 and TRBJ2-3; possibly TRBD1 for D (6 bases). The V end was cut by 7 bases, the J end by 5 bases, with 13 bases between. This CDR3 has 13 amino acids. This CDR3 reads CASKYTGLDTQYF. The CDR3 nucleotides are TGTGCCAGCAAATATACAGGGTTAGATACGCAGTATTTT.

V and J are TRBV19 and TRBJ2-2; 10 bases are a match to TRBD2. V shed 2 bases and J 6 bases; nucleotides not matched to a gene: 6. CDR1 LNHDA and CDR2 SQIVND come from the germline V gene (reference sequence). The CDR3 runs 16 residues. In DNA form, the CDR3 reads TGTGCCAGTAGTATACTATTAGCGGGAGGAGCCGGGGAGCTGTTTTTT. It specifies CASSILLAGGAGELFF. Supplemented by reference TRBV19 and TRBJ2-2, the full variable domain reads DGGITQSPKYLFRKEGQNVTLSCEQNLNHDAMYWYRQDPGQGLRLIYYSQIVNDFQKGDIAEGYSVSREKKESFPLTVTSAQKNPTAFYLCASSILLAGGAGELFFGEGSRLTVL.

This clone was detected only a few times. The chain has TRBV2 and TRBJ1-1; D remains ambiguous. This CDR3 has 12 residues. V was clipped by 6 bases and J by 1 base, with 6 bases between them. Germline V CDR1 and CDR2: SNHLY, FYNNEI. The CDR3 nucleotides read TGTGCCAGCAGGCGGAGGAACACTGAAGCTTTCTTT. It codes for CASRRRNTEAFF.

The chain joins TRBV29-1 to TRBJ2-3, with D perhaps TRBD1 (6 bases). The CDR3 runs 15 residues. V gave up 6 bases and J gave up 1 base, with 17 bases separating them. CDR1 and CDR2 from the germline V gene are SQVTM and ANQGSEA. The CDR3 DNA is TGCAGCGTGAGGGACCCTTGGGGGCGCACAGATACGCAGTATTTT. Translation gives CSVRDPWGRTDTQYF.

The V and J genes are TRBV4-3 and TRBJ1-2; possibly TRBD1 for D (5 bases). Trimming stripped 8 bases from V and 6 bases from J, with 22 bases between. Germline V gives CDR1 LGHNA, CDR2 YSLEER. The length of the CDR3 is 15 residues. The CDR3 coding sequence is TGCGCCAGCGCCGAAACCCGCGGGGGGAGGCATGGCTACACCTTC. It is translated as CASAETRGGRHGYTF.

The chain is built from TRBV7-6 and TRBJ2-5, with TRBD2 identical over 8 bases. The CDR3 extends over 19 amino acids. Trimming at V came to 2 bases and at J to 2 bases, leaving 16 bases not matched to a gene. Germline V gene sequence: CDR1 SGHVS, CDR2 FNYEAQ. The CDR3 region is CASSLSHRGGPTVQETQYF. CDR3 in DNA: TGTGCCAGCAGCTTATCCCACCGGGGGGGGCCCACCGTTCAAGAGACCCAGTACTTC.

J is TRBJ2-5 and V is TRBV27; D perhaps matches TRBD2 (6 bases). V lost 2 bases and J 4 bases, leaving 8 bases between the germline ends. The CDR3 spans 13 residues. Germline-derived CDR1 and CDR2 are MNHEY and SMNVEV (reference sequence). CDR3 region: CASSLAGGETQYF. The CDR3 DNA reads TGTGCCAGCAGTTTAGCCGGGGGAGAGACCCAGTACTTC.

This chain joins TRBV4-1 and TRBJ2-5; the match to TRBD2 covers 13 bases. Germline V gene data show CDR1 as MGHRA and CDR2 as YSYEKL. The ends lost 0 bases at V and 7 bases at J; junction bases unmatched: 17. This CDR3 has 20 residues. The CDR3 sequence is CASSQERLAGGLRWGGTQYF. CDR3 nucleotide sequence: TGCGCCAGCAGCCAAGAGCGACTAGCGGGGGGTCTGAGATGGGGTGGGACCCAGTACTTC.

A few counts support this clone. This chain links TRBV3-1 (or the pseudogene TRBV3-2) with TRBJ2-7; D is unclear. Looked up from germline, CDR1 is LGHDT and CDR2 is YNNKEL (reference sequence). The ends were cut back, 0 bases at V and 3 bases at J, with 6 bases in the middle. This CDR3 contains 13 residues. This chain's CDR3 is CASSQDPYYEQYV. In DNA, the CDR3 is TGTGCCAGCAGCCAAGATCCCTACTACGAGCAGTACGTC.